This TCR beta chain was sequenced in a study of spatial heterogeneity in lung cancer. On the study more broadly: Sequence detection consistently recorded a greater number of beta-chain than alpha-chain sequences.

Time point reported: sample taken at primary tumor resection. A total of some 70 untreated early-stage non-small cell lung cancer patients served as donors. Whole RNA was taken from tumor, nontumor lung or frozen PBMC; it was then sequenced unsorted. Germline CDR1 reads SQVTM; CDR2 reads ANQGSEA. This CDR3 spans 13 amino acids. V was trimmed by 7 bases and J by 0 bases, leaving 9 bases between them. Each TCR cDNA molecule carried a unique molecular identifier. MiXCR, run by TCRdb on the 5' RACE reads, gives a single entry per CDR3 protein. The sample records some 21,000 distinct CDR3 sequences, 4.6% being singletons. By sample share, this clonotype is medium-sized (0.01 to 0.1%).

This chain links TRBV29-1 with TRBJ1-4, with unresolved D. Specimen: PBMCs, collected at surgery. This TCR was recovered from a male donor with early-stage non-small cell lung cancer. The chain's CDR3 is CSALQPTNEKLFF. The CDR3 DNA is TGCAGCGCCTTACAGCCAACTAATGAAAAACTGTTTTTT. Based on the CDR3 plus reference TRBV29-1 and TRBJ1-4, the full variable domain is SAVISQKPSRDICQRGTSLTIQCQVDSQVTMMFWYRQQPGQSLTLIATANQGSEATYESGFVIDKFPISRPNLTFSTLTVSNMSPEDSSIYLCSALQPTNEKLFFGSGTQLSVL.